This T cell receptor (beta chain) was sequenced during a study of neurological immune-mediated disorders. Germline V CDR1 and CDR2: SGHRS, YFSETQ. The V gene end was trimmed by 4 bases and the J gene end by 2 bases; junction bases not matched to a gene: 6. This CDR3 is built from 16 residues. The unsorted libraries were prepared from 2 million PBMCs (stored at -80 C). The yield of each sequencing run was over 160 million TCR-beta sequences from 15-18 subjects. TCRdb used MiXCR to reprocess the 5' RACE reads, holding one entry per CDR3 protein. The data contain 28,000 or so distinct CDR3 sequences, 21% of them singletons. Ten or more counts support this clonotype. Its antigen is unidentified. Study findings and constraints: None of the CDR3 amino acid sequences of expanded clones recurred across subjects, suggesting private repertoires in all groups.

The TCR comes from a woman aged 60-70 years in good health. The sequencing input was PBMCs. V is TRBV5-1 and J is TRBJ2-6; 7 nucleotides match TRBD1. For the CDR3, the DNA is TGCGCCAGCAGCCAGACAGGGTCCCCTGGGGCCAACGTCCTGACTTTC. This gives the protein CASSQTGSPGANVLTF.